These 30 T cell receptor beta chains came from one sample sequenced in a study of T cells in Graves' hyperthyroidism and ophthalmopathy. TCR beta CDR3 sequences were amplified from RNA transcripts. The study used the HTBI primer set for a first-round RT-PCR of the TCR CDR3. TCRdb re-analysed the multiplex PCR reads in MiXCR, keeping a single row per CDR3 protein. The sample has 550,000 to 700,000 distinct CDR3 sequences, under 60% seen once. What was sequenced was peripheral blood or thyroid tissue (not recorded which). All receptors derive from an adult woman with Graves' disease, either hyperthyroidism or ophthalmopathy (not recorded which).

This clonotype was counted once. The V call is TRBV29-1, the J call TRBJ2-5, with D possibly matching TRBD1 (6 bases). V shed 8 bases and J shed 5 bases, with 15 bases lying between them. CDR3 length equals 12 residues. The germline gives CDR1 SQVTM, CDR2 ANQGSEA. The CDR3 DNA reads as TGCAGCTTAGTTCAGGGGCTGGAGACCCAGTACTTC. Amino acid sequence: CSLVQGLETQYF.

The CDR3 region is CASSLSGGTLGGYTF. The DNA of the CDR3 is TGTGCCAGCAGTTTATCTGGTGGGACCCTCGGTGGCTACACCTTC. This chain uses TRBV6-6 with TRBJ1-2, with D possibly being TRBD1 (5 bases). This CDR3 contains 15 residues. Per the germline V gene, CDR1 is MNHNY and CDR2 is SVGAGI (reference sequence). V was pared by 4 bases and J by 7 bases, with 19 bases between.

This clonotype has a count of ten or more. The rearrangement uses TRBV2 and TRBJ1-5; D gene unclear. Germline values: CDR1 SNHLY, CDR2 FYNNEI. V was clipped by 3 bases and J by 3 bases, with 9 bases between them. The CDR3 runs to 14 residues. Here the CDR3 reads CASSDRTPNQPQHF. The CDR3 coding sequence is TGTGCCAGCAGTGACAGGACTCCCAATCAGCCCCAGCATTTT.

The chain couples TRBV11-2 to TRBJ1-4; TRBD1 matches at 10 bases. Germline CDR1 is SGHAT and CDR2 is FQNNGV. The CDR3 runs 15 residues. Trimming took 6 bases from V and 6 from J; bases not matched to a gene: 7. CDR3 in amino acids: CASRSGQGVHEKLFF. DNA for the CDR3: TGTGCCAGCAGGTCCGGACAGGGGGTTCATGAAAAACTGTTTTTT.

The rearrangement links TRBV9 to TRBJ2-2; D is perhaps TRBD1 or TRBD2 (5 bases each). The CDR3 is 14 amino acids. Trimming removed 5 bases from V and 8 bases from J, with 16 bases in between. Looked up from germline, CDR1 is SGDLS and CDR2 is YYNGEE. CDR3 sequence reads: CASSLAGAGGELFF. The CDR3 region has the DNA TGTGCCAGCAGTTTGGCCGGGGCAGGAGGGGAGCTGTTTTTT.

This clonotype was seen many times. This chain links TRBV12-3 or TRBV12-4 with TRBJ1-2; D gene ambiguous. This CDR3 spans 13 amino acids. V lost 8 bases and J lost 0, with 10 bases in between. The CDR3 reads CASSERANYGYTF. In nucleotides, the CDR3 is TGTGCCAGCTCAGAGAGAGCTAACTATGGCTACACCTTC.

The chain has TRBV28 and TRBJ1-1; maybe TRBD1 (5 bases). Germline assignment: CDR1 MDHEN and CDR2 SYDVKM. Trimming stripped 6 bases from V and 4 bases from J, with 24 bases between. This CDR3 region has 17 residues. In DNA form, the CDR3 reads TGTGCCAGCAGAGTTGATCTATGGATGGGGGAGATCACTGAAGCTTTCTTT. This codes for CASRVDLWMGEITEAFF.

The table lists this clonotype with many counts. V and J are TRBV12-3 or TRBV12-4 and TRBJ2-2; D perhaps matches TRBD1 (5 bases). The CDR3 covers 14 residues. Trimming took 3 bases from V and 4 from J, leaving 9 bases between them. The CDR3 DNA reads TGTGCCAGCAGTTTCCAGGGTGCCACCGGGGAGCTGTTTTTT. As protein: CASSFQGATGELFF.

The chain recombines TRBV29-1 with TRBJ2-7; maybe TRBD1 (8 bases). The CDR3 consists of 16 residues. Trimming stripped 0 bases from V and 0 bases from J, with 15 bases between. Germline assignment: CDR1 SQVTM and CDR2 ANQGSEA. CDR3 region: CSVEDGQGLISYEQYF. In nucleotides, the CDR3 is TGCAGCGTTGAAGATGGACAGGGACTAATCTCCTACGAGCAGTACTTC.

At least ten counts were recorded for this clonotype. V usage is TRBV20-1 and J usage is TRBJ2-7, with 8 bases aligning to TRBD2. The germline gives CDR1 DFQATT, CDR2 SNEGSKA (reference sequence). J gave up 2 bases and V 0 bases, and 3 bases lay outside the gene matches. This CDR3 spans 14 amino acids. The CDR3 DNA reads as TGCAGTGCTAGAGAAGGGACTAGTACCTACGAGCAGTACTTC. This sequence encodes CSAREGTSTYEQYF.

The chain combines TRBV10-3 with TRBJ1-2; 10 bases map to TRBD1. Germline CDR1 ENHRY, CDR2 SYGVKD. This CDR3 spans 12 amino acids. Losses at the gene ends were 5 bases for V and 7 bases for J; bases not matched to a gene: 1. The CDR3 DNA follows: TGTGCCATCAGTCGGGACAGGGGTGGCTACACCTTC. Its protein product is CAISRDRGGYTF.

This clonotype was counted ten times or more. This chain links TRBV10-3 with TRBJ1-6; a possible D gene is TRBD1 (5 bases). The CDR3 has 15 amino acids. CDR1 and CDR2 (germline): ENHRY, SYGVKD. V was shortened by 0 bases and J by 7 bases, with 10 bases between the two germline ends. The CDR3 is CAISESAGQNSPLHF. The CDR3 nucleotides read TGTGCCATCAGTGAGTCGGCGGGGCAAAATTCACCCCTCCACTTT.

The chain employs TRBV7-2 and TRBJ1-6; 8 bases agree with TRBD1. The trim removed 8 bases at V and 10 bases at J, leaving 16 bases unmatched. The germline V gene encodes CDR1 SGHTA and CDR2 FQGNSA. The CDR3 loop spans 16 amino acids. The CDR3 here is CASGSMAQGAGSPLHF. The DNA of the CDR3 is TGTGCCAGCGGCTCCATGGCCCAGGGGGCCGGCTCACCCCTCCACTTT.

The table lists this clonotype with many counts. This chain uses TRBV20-1 with TRBJ2-7; D unclear. CDR3 size: 15 residues. Germline-derived CDR1 and CDR2 are DFQATT and SNEGSKA (reference sequence). Trimming pared 0 bases from V and 4 bases from J, leaving 16 bases between. CDR3 region: CSARDLFDNVYEQYF. The CDR3 coding sequence is TGCAGTGCTAGAGATCTATTCGACAACGTTTACGAGCAGTACTTC.

The genes are TRBV29-1 and TRBJ2-7, with a weak D call TRBD1 (6 bases). CDR3 length equals 14 residues. V shed 1 base and J shed 1 base, with 11 bases lying between them. The germline gives CDR1 SQVTM, CDR2 ANQGSEA. This chain's CDR3 is CSVEGDTESYEQYF. As DNA, the CDR3 is TGCAGCGTTGAAGGGGACACCGAGTCCTACGAGCAGTACTTC.

The chain carries TRBV2 and TRBJ1-5; D gene unclear. The CDR3 consists of 9 residues. Trimming left V 7 bases short and J 12 bases short, with 7 bases between. Germline values: CDR1 SNHLY, CDR2 FYNNEI. CDR3 amino acids: CASNLLQHF. The CDR3 bases are TGTGCCAGCAACCTACTCCAGCATTTT. The full variable domain, in which reference TRBV2 and TRBJ1-5 provide the parts outside the CDR3, is EPEVTQTPSHQVTQMGQEVILRCVPISNHLYFYWYRQILGQKVEFLVSFYNNEISEKSEIFDDQFSVERPDGSNFTLKIRSTKLEDSAMYFCASNLLQHFGDGTRLSIL.

In the case of this clonotype: The final CDR3 position lacks the conserved phenylalanine or tryptophan, pointing to a likely read error. The DNA is omitted, as the CDR3 cannot be located on it reliably, and the CDR3 follows TCRdb's listing. J is TRBJ1-4 and V is TRBV5-1; TRBD1 was called by the table and not checked on the DNA. Termini included, the CDR3 measures 9 amino acids. Germline loops: CDR1 SGHRS, CDR2 YFSETQ. The CDR3 reads CASSLRGQS.

The table lists this clonotype with many counts. The chain has TRBV6-1 and TRBJ1-2, with 9 bases fitting TRBD1. The germline V gene has CDR1 MNHNS and CDR2 SASEGT. V lost 5 bases, J lost 6 bases, and 7 bases stayed unmatched. The CDR3 totals 14 residues. The CDR3 nucleotides read TGTGCCAGCAGTAACAGGGGGCGATTTGATGGCTACACCTTC. Translating gives CASSNRGRFDGYTF.

This clonotype was detected many times. The V gene is TRBV29-1, the J gene TRBJ2-7; D possibly corresponds to TRBD2 (6 bases). The V and J ends lost 6 bases and 1 base respectively, with 16 bases between them. The CDR3 sequence is 14 residues long. Germline-derived CDR1 and CDR2 are SQVTM and ANQGSEA. CDR3 residues: CSVERPGGSYEQYF. The DNA of the CDR3 is TGCAGCGTAGAGCGACCCGGGGGATCCTACGAGCAGTACTTC.

This chain joins TRBV7-8 and TRBJ1-1, with D possibly TRBD1 on 5 matching bases. Trimming removed 5 bases from V and 7 bases from J, with 17 bases in between. There are 14 residues in the CDR3. Germline V gene lookup returns CDR1 SGHVS and CDR2 FQNEAQ. The CDR3 is CASSRYIGTNEAFF. The CDR3 DNA is TGTGCCAGCAGCCGGTACATAGGGACTAATGAAGCTTTCTTT.

The chain is built from TRBV15 and TRBJ2-7, with a tentative D call TRBD1 (6 bases). This CDR3 comprises 13 residues. Germline V lookup: CDR1 LNHNV, CDR2 YYDKDF (reference sequence). Trimming shortened V by 6 bases and J by 1 base, and 10 bases separated the two germline ends. CDR3 in DNA: TGTGCCACCAGTAAAGGACAGTCCTACGAGCAGTACTTC. It yields the protein CATSKGQSYEQYF.

Ten or more counts support this clonotype. This chain links TRBV7-8 with TRBJ2-6; D unresolved. Per germline, CDR1 SGHVS and CDR2 FQNEAQ. The CDR3 totals 15 residues. V lost 5 bases to trimming and J lost 0 bases, with 8 bases between them. The CDR3 DNA reads as TGTGCCAGCAGCGTTCGGTTCTCTGGGGCCAACGTCCTGACTTTC. Its protein is CASSVRFSGANVLTF.

A note on this clonotype: A junction end diverges from the germline sequence, so it may reflect a read error. The V gene is TRBV10-3, the J gene TRBJ2-3, with a weak D call TRBD1 (6 bases). CDR1 is ENHRY and CDR2 is SYGVKD in the germline V gene. CDR3 size: 15 residues. In nucleotides, the CDR3 is TGTGCCATCAATCAGGGGTTGAGAACTCTGGATACGCAATATTTT. This codes for CAINQGLRTLDTQYF.

The table lists this clonotype with many counts. This chain links TRBV20-1 with TRBJ2-2; 9 bases map to TRBD2. Germline CDR1 reads DFQATT; CDR2 reads SNEGSKA (reference sequence). The CDR3 consists of 15 residues. The V gene end was trimmed by 6 bases and the J gene end by 2 bases; junction bases not matched to a gene: 7. CDR3 loop: CSASELAGNTGELFF. DNA for the CDR3: TGCAGTGCCTCGGAACTAGCGGGTAACACCGGGGAGCTGTTTTTT.

This clonotype has more than one count but fewer than ten. At one boundary the junction diverges from the germline segment, which might be a read error. The chain combines TRBV7-3 with TRBJ1-3, with D maybe TRBD1 (5 bases). This CDR3 contains 13 residues. The germline V gene has CDR1 SGHTA and CDR2 FQGTGA. Here the CDR3 reads CARSLRQGNTIYF. CDR3 nucleotides: TGTGCCAGAAGCTTAAGACAGGGAAACACCATATATTTT.

About this clonotype itself: Given a much more abundant clone one base away, this may be a read error. The rearrangement uses TRBV5-1 and TRBJ1-1, with D uncertain. The CDR3 spans 14 residues. Germline lookup yields CDR1 SGHRS and CDR2 YFSETQ. The CDR3 bases are TGCGCCAGCAGGAATACCCAGGAGAACACTGAAGCTTCCTTT. Translated: CASRNTQENTEASF.

This clonotype was observed many times. V is TRBV9 and J is TRBJ1-1; D unresolved. The CDR3 extends over 14 amino acids. Germline V gives CDR1 SGDLS, CDR2 YYNGEE. V shed 0 bases and J shed 1 base, with 7 bases lying between them. CDR3 protein: CASSVGERNTEAFF. The DNA of the CDR3 is TGTGCCAGCAGCGTAGGGGAGCGGAACACTGAAGCTTTCTTT.

This clonotype was observed once. The genes are TRBV10-3 and TRBJ2-5; D gene ambiguous. In germline, CDR1 is ENHRY, CDR2 SYGVKD. The CDR3 is 14 amino acids. V was cut by 0 bases and J by 3 bases, with 8 bases left in between. CDR3 loop: CAISESIQKETQYF. Here the CDR3 DNA reads TGTGCCATCAGTGAGTCGATTCAGAAAGAGACCCAGTACTTC.

This clonotype was counted many times. The CDR3 coding sequence is TGTGCCAGCAGCCAACCTAAAGGGCTCCGGGGCTACACCTTC. Translation gives CASSQPKGLRGYTF. The chain joins TRBV4-2 to TRBJ1-2; unclear D gene. V gave up 2 bases and J gave up 8 bases, with 15 bases separating them. Germline V gene lookup returns CDR1 LGHNA and CDR2 YNFKEQ. The CDR3 extends over 14 amino acids.

Many counts were recorded for this clonotype. The CDR3 DNA is TGTGCCAGCAGCTTAACAGGGGGCAGGACCCAGTACTTC. This gives the protein CASSLTGGRTQYF. The rearrangement links TRBV7-2 to TRBJ2-5; TRBD1 matches at 9 bases. V gave up 2 bases and J gave up 7 bases; unmatched junction bases: 2. Germline CDR1 reads SGHTA; CDR2 reads FQGNSA. This CDR3 is 13 amino acids long.